This TCR beta chain was observed in a study of blood T cell repertoires in COVID-19. The method was immunoSEQ multiplex PCR; TCRdb's version includes in-frame clones alone and lacks a portion of them. This table holds about 160,000 clones, roughly four fifths found once. CDR1 is SGHTA and CDR2 is FQGNSA in the germline V gene. This CDR3 region has 16 residues. J lost 5 bases, V lost 6 bases, and 12 bases had no gene match. The chain is built from TRBV7-2 and TRBJ2-2; 7 nucleotides line up with TRBD2. The sequence came from a woman older than 75 with acute or convalescent COVID-19. Material for sequencing was peripheral blood. CDR3 nucleotides: TGTGCCAGCAGGCCCCGGGCGGGAGTGGAAACCGGGGAGCTGTTTTTT. Residues: CASRPRAGVETGELFF.